This T cell receptor (beta chain) was found in a study of regulatory T cells in long-lasting Graves disease. The wider study: Positive TSH receptor antibodies alongside over 5 years of antithyroid drugs were what marked Graves' disease as persistent.

Arm-PCR of CDR3 regions and iRepertoire HTBI primers were the basis on which TCR beta libraries were built. TCRdb re-analysed the multiplex PCR reads in MiXCR, keeping a single row per CDR3 protein. The sample holds 250,000 to 300,000 distinct CDR3 sequences, roughly a fifth seen once. As to time point: persistent/refractory GD, antithyroid drugs over 5 years with positive TRAb. The TCR library was prepared using RNA isolated from PBMCs. Trimming took 5 bases from V and 9 from J, leaving 8 bases between them. CDR1 is KGHSH and CDR2 is LQKENI in the germline V gene. This CDR3 region has 11 residues. Findings and caveats of the study: Fewer public clonotypes were shared by new patients (around 990) than by persistent patients (about 3,000).

In regard to this clonotype: Its antigen is unknown.

The rearrangement joins TRBV18 to TRBJ2-1; possibly TRBD1 for D (5 bases). The source is a female donor with Graves disease. The specimen was peripheral blood mononuclear cells (PBMCs), collected when the disease was refractory, from a patient treated with antithyroid drugs. CDR3: CASSRGSEQFF. For the CDR3, the DNA is TGTGCCAGCTCAAGGGGAAGTGAGCAGTTCTTC.